The 18 T cell receptor beta chains below come from one sample, sequenced in a study of radiation and T cells in renal cell carcinoma. Specified time point: blood 2 weeks post-SBRT. The treatment denotes: 15 Gy SBRT to primary tumor, nephrectomy 4 weeks later. Sequencing used immunoSEQ multiplex PCR; TCRdb keeps in-frame clones, though not all of them. The sample holds roughly 130,000 clones, 70% to 90% seen once. The sequenced sample was blood, obtained from a patient whose treatment included radiotherapy and nephrectomy. The receptors here all came from a woman in her 70s with renal cell carcinoma.

J is TRBJ2-7 and V is TRBV6-6; tentative D call: TRBD1 (6 bases). This CDR3 has 12 residues. The germline V gene encodes CDR1 MNHNY and CDR2 SVGAGI (reference sequence). The V end was cut by 8 bases, the J end by 0 bases, with 8 bases between. CDR3 residues: CASGGSSYEQYF. The CDR3 nucleotides read TGTGCCAGCGGGGGCTCCTCCTACGAGCAGTACTTC.

The chain recombines TRBV7-2 with TRBJ1-5, with D maybe TRBD1 (5 bases). Trimming removed 3 bases at V and 6 bases at J, with 9 bases between. Per the germline V gene, CDR1 is SGHTA and CDR2 is FQGNSA. The CDR3 extends over 13 amino acids. CDR3 in amino acids: CASSFGGGQPQHF. The CDR3 DNA reads TGTGCCAGCAGCTTTGGGGGGGGTCAGCCCCAGCATTTT.

The V call is TRBV5-1, the J call TRBJ1-3; perhaps TRBD1 as D (5 bases). With 0 bases removed from V and 0 bases from J, the gap between germline ends came to 10 bases. CDR3 size: 16 residues. Germline loops: CDR1 SGHRS, CDR2 YFSETQ. The CDR3 is CASSLGGVSSGNTIYF. CDR3 sequence (DNA): TGCGCCAGCAGCTTGGGGGGCGTCAGCTCTGGAAACACCATATATTTT.

The rearrangement uses TRBV29-1 and TRBJ2-7; 10 bases agree with TRBD1. There are 12 residues in the CDR3. The germline gives CDR1 SQVTM, CDR2 ANQGSEA. After removal of 7 bases from V and 3 bases from J, the junction contained 3 bases not matched to a gene. The CDR3 here is CSARDRGYEQYF. The CDR3 nucleotides are TGCAGCGCCCGGGACAGGGGCTACGAGCAGTACTTC.

The chain links TRBV6-5 to TRBJ1-5, with D possibly being TRBD1 (5 bases). The ends were cut back, 2 bases at V and 7 bases at J, with 12 bases in the middle. This CDR3 has 14 residues. CDR1 is MNHEY, CDR2 SVGAGI, per germline. Written as DNA, the CDR3 is TGTGCCAGCAGTTACGGGGGGGGTGAGCAGCCCCAGCATTTT. Amino acid sequence: CASSYGGGEQPQHF.

This clone appeared a single time. The rearrangement links TRBV7-2 to TRBJ2-5, with 9 bases fitting TRBD1. The germline V gene encodes CDR1 SGHTA and CDR2 FQGNSA. V gave up 8 bases and J gave up 4 bases; unmatched junction bases: 2. The CDR3 loop spans 12 amino acids. The chain's CDR3 is CASGTGLETQYF. In DNA form, the CDR3 reads TGTGCCAGCGGGACAGGGCTAGAGACCCAGTACTTC.

This sequence joins TRBV19 and TRBJ1-1, with a possible D match to TRBD1 (5 bases). This CDR3 region has 14 residues. CDR1 is LNHDA and CDR2 is SQIVND in the germline V gene (reference sequence). The germline V and J ends were trimmed by 2 bases and 5 bases, with 12 bases remaining between them. CDR3 DNA: TGTGCCAGTAGTATAACGGGGCTAAGAACTGAAGCTTTCTTT. Its translation: CASSITGLRTEAFF.

V is TRBV9 and J is TRBJ2-2; D is perhaps TRBD1 or TRBD2 (5 bases each). This CDR3 is 14 amino acids long. The germline CDR1 and CDR2 sequences are SGDLS and YYNGEE. The V gene lost 2 bases and the J gene lost 3 bases, with 8 bases spanning the gap. DNA for the CDR3: TGTGCCAGCAGCGTCCTGGGGGACACCGGGGAGCTGTTTTTT. The encoded protein is CASSVLGDTGELFF.

This clone was picked up a small number of times. V and J are TRBV7-9 and TRBJ1-2, with D hard to call. Germline V gives CDR1 SEHNR, CDR2 FQNEAQ (reference sequence). The V and J ends lost 3 bases and 8 bases respectively, with 13 bases between them. The CDR3 is made up of 13 amino acids. This CDR3 reads CASSFDRVSGYTF. The CDR3 bases are TGTGCCAGCAGCTTCGACCGGGTTAGCGGCTACACCTTC.

The chain has TRBV7-9 and TRBJ1-3, with no clear D. Germline CDR1 SEHNR, CDR2 FQNEAQ (reference sequence). Trimming removed 0 bases from V and 5 bases from J, with 8 bases in between. CDR3 length: 14 residues. The CDR3 DNA follows: TGTGCCAGCAGCTTAGCGGACCCCCGAAACACCATATATTTT. It specifies CASSLADPRNTIYF.

The chain employs TRBV11-2 and TRBJ2-7; 15 bases are shared with TRBD2. V lost 5 bases, J lost 5 bases, and 4 bases stayed unmatched. CDR1 is SGHAT, CDR2 FQNNGV, per germline. The CDR3 runs 15 residues. CDR3 protein: CASSLGTSGGNEQYF. The CDR3 DNA reads as TGTGCCAGCAGCCTGGGGACTAGCGGGGGGAACGAGCAGTACTTC.

This chain uses TRBV5-6 with TRBJ2-1; possible D gene TRBD2, 7 bases. CDR3 size: 16 residues. The V and J ends lost 5 bases and 7 bases respectively, with 22 bases between them. CDR1 is SGHDT and CDR2 is YYEEEE in the germline V gene. In DNA, the CDR3 is TGTGCCAGCAGGGGGCTTGGCCGGGGGGCCACAAATGAGCAGTTCTTC. Its protein is CASRGLGRGATNEQFF.

This chain links TRBV5-1 with TRBJ1-2, with 12 bases fitting TRBD1. CDR3 size: 14 residues. Germline V gene data show CDR1 as SGHRS and CDR2 as YFSETQ. Unmatched junction bases numbered 5, after V lost 3 bases and J lost 8 bases. CDR3 DNA: TGCGCCAGCAGCTCCGGGACAGGGGGCGAGGGCTACACCTTC. This encodes CASSSGTGGEGYTF.

The gene calls are TRBV18 and TRBJ2-5; no clear D. This CDR3 comprises 12 residues. Between the trimmed V and J ends, which lost 1 base and 5 bases, there was a span of 5 bases. Germline-derived CDR1 and CDR2 are KGHSH and LQKENI. CDR3: CASSPRRETQYF. The CDR3 bases are TGTGCCAGCTCACCACGGCGGGAGACCCAGTACTTC. The entire variable domain, with the rest obtained from reference TRBV18 and TRBJ2-5, is as follows: NAGVMQNPRHLVRRRGQEARLRCSPMKGHSHVYWYRQLPEEGLKFMVYLQKENIIDESGMPKERFSAEFPKEGPSILRIQQVVRGDSAAYFCASSPRRETQYFGPGTRLLVL.

This chain connects TRBV7-2 to TRBJ1-1; D is uncertain. This CDR3 is built from 13 residues. Germline loops: CDR1 SGHTA, CDR2 FQGNSA. Between the trimmed V and J ends, which lost 2 bases and 0 bases, there was a span of 4 bases. CDR3 DNA: TGTGCCAGCAGCTTATCAGTGAACACTGAAGCTTTCTTT. Protein: CASSLSVNTEAFF.

V gene TRBV7-9 combines with J gene TRBJ2-1, with 10 nucleotides matching TRBD1. Trimming removed 5 bases from V and 1 base from J; junction bases left unmatched: 5. The CDR3 runs to 16 residues. CDR1 is SEHNR, CDR2 FQNEAQ, per germline (reference sequence). The CDR3 nucleotides read TGTGCCAGCAGCCCAAGGACAGGGGGGTCCTACAATGAGCAGTTCTTC. The encoded protein is CASSPRTGGSYNEQFF.

This chain links TRBV6-6 with TRBJ1-2, with D unresolved. Trimming pared 2 bases from V and 4 bases from J, leaving 8 bases between. Germline V gene lookup returns CDR1 MNHNY and CDR2 SVGAGI (reference sequence). The CDR3 consists of 13 residues. This chain's CDR3 is CASSYKGAYGYTF. The CDR3 nucleotides are TGTGCCAGCAGTTACAAGGGCGCCTATGGCTACACCTTC.

V is TRBV11-3 and J is TRBJ1-3; 7 positions agree with TRBD1. J gave up 1 base and V 2 bases, and 5 bases lay outside the gene matches. The CDR3 is 16 amino acids. CDR1 and CDR2 from the germline V gene are SGHNT and YENEEA. CDR3 in amino acids: CASSLIGGASGNTIYF. The CDR3 region has the DNA TGTGCCAGCAGCTTAATAGGGGGCGCGTCTGGAAACACCATATATTTT.